The next 29 T cell receptor beta chains were all read from a single sample in a study of CD8 T cells in ankylosing spondylitis. Each CDR3 protein gets one entry after TCRdb re-called the 5' RACE reads with MiXCR. The repertoire holds 35,000 to 40,000 distinct CDR3 sequences, approximately 15% seen once, with just over 45% in the top ten. Sequencing input: blood. Receptors originate from a male donor with ankylosing spondylitis or in good health (not recorded which).

This chain uses TRBV7-2 with TRBJ2-1, with a weak D call TRBD1 (6 bases). The CDR3 has 13 amino acids. From germline, CDR1 is SGHTA and CDR2 FQGNSA. The germline V and J ends were trimmed by 5 bases and 4 bases, with 9 bases remaining between them. CDR3 in DNA: TGTGCCAGCAGCCCGGACAGTTACAATGAGCAGTTCTTC. It codes for CASSPDSYNEQFF.

This clonotype showed up just a few times. The chain links TRBV7-2 to TRBJ2-1; D not resolved. There are 11 residues in the CDR3. Trimming removed 2 bases at V and 10 bases at J, with 6 bases between. Per the germline V gene, CDR1 is SGHTA and CDR2 is FQGNSA. CDR3 bases: TGTGCCAGCAGCTTAATCCAGGAGCAGTTCTTC. This gives the protein CASSLIQEQFF.

The genes are TRBV7-2 and TRBJ2-3; the match to TRBD1 covers 10 bases. V lost 9 bases to trimming and J lost 2 bases; unmatched junction nucleotides: 5. This CDR3 region has 14 residues. CDR1 and CDR2 (germline): SGHTA, FQGNSA. The CDR3 DNA reads as TGTGCCAGTGAAAGACAGGGGGCCACAGATACGCAGTATTTT. As protein: CASERQGATDTQYF.

This clonotype was counted between two and nine times. The chain employs TRBV4-1 and TRBJ2-3; possibly TRBD2 for D (6 bases). Germline V gives CDR1 MGHRA, CDR2 YSYEKL. Trimming stripped 1 base from V and 2 bases from J, with 13 bases between. The CDR3 spans 16 residues. The CDR3 loop reads CASSQGDLSLTDTQYF. The CDR3 DNA reads as TGCGCCAGCAGCCAAGGGGACTTATCTCTCACAGATACGCAGTATTTT.

The J gene is TRBJ2-3, the V gene TRBV7-2; D not resolved. This CDR3 region has 15 residues. V was trimmed by 1 base and J by 0 bases, leaving 8 bases between them. CDR1 and CDR2 from the germline V gene are SGHTA and FQGNSA. CDR3 sequence (DNA): TGTGCCAGCAGCTTAGTGGGGAAAAGCACAGATACGCAGTATTTT. This codes for CASSLVGKSTDTQYF.

This clonotype was found a few times. The chain recombines TRBV3-1 with TRBJ2-1; tentatively, D is TRBD2 (5 bases). V gave up 0 bases and J gave up 5 bases, with 11 bases separating them. The CDR3 totals 15 residues. CDR1 is LGHDT and CDR2 is YNNKEL in the germline V gene (reference sequence). CDR3 sequence (DNA): TGTGCCAGCAGCCAAGAGCCGGCTAGCAACAATGAGCAGTTCTTC. Protein: CASSQEPASNNEQFF.

This chain's CDR3 is CASSPPGGFYNEQFF. CDR3 nucleotide sequence: TGTGCCAGCAGCCCCCCGGGGGGGTTCTACAATGAGCAGTTCTTC. The chain recombines TRBV7-2 with TRBJ2-1; 8 bases are shared with TRBD2. This CDR3 is built from 15 residues. The V segment lost 5 bases and the J segment 3 bases; nucleotides outside the gene matches: 6. The germline CDR1 and CDR2 sequences are SGHTA and FQGNSA.

The CDR3 sequence: CASSGEWSGNEQFF. CDR3 bases: TGTGCCAGCAGTGGAGAGTGGAGTGGGAATGAGCAGTTCTTC. The chain recombines TRBV2 with TRBJ2-1; D not resolved. The CDR3 consists of 14 residues. V shed 4 bases and J shed 7 bases, with 14 bases lying between them. Per the germline V gene, CDR1 is SNHLY and CDR2 is FYNNEI.

This clonotype was picked up many times. The rearrangement joins TRBV3-1 to TRBJ2-7; D uncertain. Germline V gene data show CDR1 as LGHDT and CDR2 as YNNKEL (reference sequence). Trimming pared 0 bases from V and 2 bases from J, leaving 8 bases between. This CDR3 contains 14 residues. The CDR3 DNA is TGTGCCAGCAGCCAAGAAGGCAGGCCCTACGAGCAGTACGTC. Encoded protein: CASSQEGRPYEQYV.

In this sample, this clonotype turned up a few times. The chain joins TRBV2 to TRBJ2-5; D remains unclear. V lost 7 bases, J lost 5 bases, and 14 bases lay in between. The CDR3 loop spans 13 amino acids. Germline V gene data show CDR1 as SNHLY and CDR2 as FYNNEI. The CDR3 region is CASKATVEETQYF. CDR3 in DNA: TGTGCCAGCAAAGCAACCGTGGAGGAGACCCAGTACTTC.

There are a few counts of this clonotype. CDR3 sequence (DNA): TGTGCCAGCAGGGCCGGGGGCTCTGAAGCTTTCTTT. This gives the protein CASRAGGSEAFF. The J gene is TRBJ1-1, the V gene TRBV12-3 or TRBV12-4, with D perhaps matching TRBD1 (6 bases). V was trimmed by 6 bases and J by 6 bases, leaving 11 bases between them. The CDR3 totals 12 residues.

The chain links TRBV7-9 to TRBJ2-5; possibly TRBD1 for D (5 bases). Germline CDR1 and CDR2: SEHNR and FQNEAQ (reference sequence). Trimming removed 0 bases from V and 4 bases from J, with 9 bases in between. This CDR3 contains 14 residues. The CDR3 DNA is TGTGCCAGCAGCTTAGCGACAGTCCCAGAGACCCAGTACTTC. Translating gives CASSLATVPETQYF. The whole variable domain, filled in from reference TRBV7-9 and TRBJ2-5, reads DTGVSQNPRHKITKRGQNVTFRCDPISEHNRLYWYRQTLGQGPEFLTYFQNEAQLEKSRLLSDRFSAERPKGSFSTLEIQRTEQGDSAMYLCASSLATVPETQYFGPGTRLLVL.

The chain joins TRBV13 to TRBJ2-1; D is unclear. Germline V CDR1 and CDR2: PRHDT, FYEKMQ (reference sequence). V was clipped by 1 base and J by 7 bases, with 8 bases between them. The CDR3 covers 13 residues. The DNA for the CDR3 is TGTGCCAGCAGCTTAGACCCAGAAAATGAGCAGTTCTTC. It codes for CASSLDPENEQFF.

The rearrangement joins TRBV11-2 to TRBJ2-5; TRBD1 matches at 7 bases. Germline V gives CDR1 SGHAT, CDR2 FQNNGV. J gave up 3 bases and V 6 bases, and 4 bases lay outside the gene matches. The CDR3 is 13 amino acids. CDR3 loop: CASSRGTEETQYF. The CDR3 region has the DNA TGTGCCAGCAGTAGGGGGACAGAAGAGACCCAGTACTTC.

This clonotype was recorded a few times. The gene calls are TRBV4-2 and TRBJ1-5; D remains ambiguous. Germline V lookup: CDR1 LGHNA, CDR2 YNFKEQ. The length of the CDR3 is 15 residues. Trimming shortened V by 1 base and J by 1 base, and 8 bases separated the two germline ends. This chain's CDR3 is CASSQGAWSNQPQHF. The CDR3 bases are TGTGCCAGCAGCCAAGGGGCCTGGAGCAATCAGCCCCAGCATTTT.

V is TRBV6-2 or TRBV6-3 and J is TRBJ2-7, with TRBD2 identical over 7 bases. Per germline, CDR1 MNHEY and CDR2 SVGEGT. This CDR3 contains 14 residues. J lost 3 bases, V lost 5 bases, and 7 bases had no gene match. The CDR3 nucleotides are TGTGCCAGCAGTCCGAGCGGGATGGGCTACGAGCAGTACTTC. Protein: CASSPSGMGYEQYF.

This clonotype was observed a handful of times. V usage is TRBV7-2 and J usage is TRBJ2-1, with D hard to call. Deletions cut 5 bases from V and 8 bases from J, with 16 bases between. This CDR3 has 14 amino acids. Germline V lookup: CDR1 SGHTA, CDR2 FQGNSA. The CDR3 is CASSPLVGSHEQFF. CDR3 bases: TGTGCCAGCAGCCCCCTGGTCGGTTCCCATGAGCAGTTCTTC.

The CDR3 protein is CASSSRRGPSTDTQYF. The CDR3 DNA reads TGCGCCAGCAGCTCCAGGCGGGGGCCTAGCACAGATACGCAGTATTTT. V gene TRBV5-1 combines with J gene TRBJ2-3, with TRBD2 as a possible D gene (7 bases). The germline gives CDR1 SGHRS, CDR2 YFSETQ. The V gene lost 3 bases and the J gene lost 0 bases, with 14 bases spanning the gap. This CDR3 is 16 amino acids long.

The V gene is TRBV29-1, the J gene TRBJ2-1, with 7 bases lining up with TRBD2. The germline gives CDR1 SQVTM, CDR2 ANQGSEA. The CDR3 is 15 residues long. Germline trimming cut 7 bases from V and 1 base from J; bases unmatched to any gene: 10. CDR3 sequence reads: CSAPMAGVSYNEQFF. In nucleotides, the CDR3 is TGCAGCGCCCCCATGGCGGGAGTGTCCTACAATGAGCAGTTCTTC.

This clonotype was picked up a small number of times. The V call is TRBV7-2, the J call TRBJ2-3; TRBD2 matches 11 bases. Germline V gene lookup returns CDR1 SGHTA and CDR2 FQGNSA. The CDR3 is 15 amino acids. V was clipped by 5 bases and J by 4 bases; unmatched bases: 5. CDR3 sequence (DNA): TGTGCCAGCAGCCCCAGACTAGCGGGGTCAGATACGCAGTATTTT. This gives the protein CASSPRLAGSDTQYF.

The rearrangement uses TRBV6-1 and TRBJ2-7, with TRBD1 matching 8 bases. The CDR3 loop spans 15 amino acids. V dropped 0 bases and J dropped 1; count of bases not matched to a gene: 2. Germline V gene data show CDR1 as MNHNS and CDR2 as SASEGT. The CDR3 here is CASSEAWTGSYEQYV. The DNA of the CDR3 is TGTGCCAGCAGTGAAGCGTGGACAGGGTCCTACGAGCAGTACGTC.

The J gene is TRBJ2-7, the V gene TRBV28, with 8 nucleotides matching TRBD1. V shed 5 bases and J 4 bases; nucleotides not matched to a gene: 7. Germline lookup yields CDR1 MDHEN and CDR2 SYDVKM. This CDR3 has 14 amino acids. The CDR3 sequence: CASSGQGKVYEQYF. The DNA for the CDR3 is TGTGCCAGCAGTGGACAGGGAAAGGTGTACGAGCAGTACTTC.

The chain employs TRBV29-1 and TRBJ2-1; the D gene is possibly TRBD2 (5 bases). CDR3 length: 12 amino acids. Germline CDR1 SQVTM, CDR2 ANQGSEA. Trimming took off 5 bases at V and 6 bases at J, with 11 bases between the two ends. CDR3 protein: CSVYPGGNEQFF. CDR3 coding DNA: TGCAGCGTTTACCCAGGAGGCAATGAGCAGTTCTTC.

This sequence joins TRBV6-2 or TRBV6-3 and TRBJ2-1; TRBD2 matches at 12 bases. Germline V gene data show CDR1 as MNHEY and CDR2 as SVGEGT. The CDR3 sequence is 15 residues long. V lost 5 bases, J lost 7 bases, and 6 bases stayed unmatched. CDR3 in DNA: TGTGCCAGCAGTCTGACTAGCGGGAGTATAAATGAGCAGTTCTTC. Residues: CASSLTSGSINEQFF.

This clonotype was seen more than once but under ten times. The rearrangement uses TRBV28 and TRBJ2-4; TRBD1 agrees at 8 bases. The CDR3 has 12 amino acids. With V trimmed by 5 bases and J by 7 bases, 1 base remained unmatched. Germline CDR1 MDHEN, CDR2 SYDVKM. The DNA of the CDR3 is TGTGCCAGCAGTAGGGACAGGAACATTCAGTACTTC. It encodes CASSRDRNIQYF.

This clonotype was picked up a small number of times. CDR3 sequence reads: CASSLFAGGSVTEAFF. CDR3 DNA: TGTGCCAGCAGCTTGTTTGCAGGGGGCAGCGTTACTGAAGCTTTCTTT. V and J are TRBV5-5 and TRBJ1-1; the match to TRBD1 covers 8 bases. Germline CDR1 and CDR2: SGHKS and YYEKEE (reference sequence). Trimming removed 1 base from V and 5 bases from J; junction bases left unmatched: 10. The CDR3 is 16 residues long.

A few counts support this clonotype. The V gene is TRBV5-5, the J gene TRBJ2-7, with 7 bases matching TRBD2. Looked up from germline, CDR1 is SGHKS and CDR2 is YYEKEE (reference sequence). The CDR3 is 15 residues long. Trimming took 3 bases from V and 4 from J; bases not matched to a gene: 10. The CDR3 sequence: CASSSTGGSTYEQYF. The CDR3 DNA follows: TGTGCCAGCAGCTCCACGGGCGGGAGTACGTACGAGCAGTACTTC.

V gene TRBV5-1 combines with J gene TRBJ2-7; D is perhaps TRBD1 (5 bases). CDR1 is SGHRS and CDR2 is YFSETQ in the germline V gene. CDR3 size: 14 residues. The V gene lost 0 bases and the J gene lost 3 bases, with 10 bases spanning the gap. CDR3 nucleotides: TGCGCCAGCAGCTTGGGGGGCAGCGTCTACGAGCAGTACTTC. Its protein is CASSLGGSVYEQYF.

This clonotype was recorded a few times. The chain combines TRBV5-1 with TRBJ2-7; no definite D call. The CDR3 totals 13 residues. Trimming took 0 bases from V and 4 from J, leaving 8 bases between them. Germline CDR1 SGHRS, CDR2 YFSETQ. The CDR3 DNA reads TGCGCCAGCAGCTTGGTTCCGGAGTACGAGCAGTACTTC. Translation gives CASSLVPEYEQYF.